Here is one T cell receptor beta chain with its context. No cognate antigen has been identified for it. Base qualities are not at hand, and no much larger clone is one base apart. Peripheral blood CD8+ and CD4+ T cells from healthy donors, Susac syndrome patients and multiple sclerosis patients were profiled using high-throughput TCR beta sequencing. The multiple sclerosis controls were treatment-naive patients whose relapsing-remitting disease, either stable or active, fulfilled the revised McDonald criteria. Bulk CD8+ and CD4+ T cells were purified by magnetic negative isolation, while CD8+ TEMRA cells were enriched using FACS. Blood was drawn into EDTA tubes, processed within 24 hours, and PBMCs were isolated by density gradient centrifugation. PBMCs intended for TCR sequencing were cryopreserved in liquid nitrogen and thawed later in a water bath at 37 degrees C. Purity of sorted or isolated CD4+, CD8+ and CD8+ TEMRA cells was at least 90%.

The CDR3 runs 13 residues from the cysteine to the phenylalanine. Here the CDR3 DNA is all that survives: 39 bases in frame from base 1. V gives up 7 bases and J gives up 0 bases, and the segment between their germline ends measures 10 bases. Per the germline V gene, SQVTM is the CDR1 and ANQGSEA is the CDR2. The sample belongs to a study of CD8 T cells in Susac syndrome (dated 2019 in TCRdb). As for the study more broadly: Whether CD8+ T cell activation and differentiation in Susac syndrome was antigen driven was tested using repertoire sequencing. The study compared CD8+ T cell repertoire clonality among roughly 12 healthy donors, approximately 14 Susac syndrome patients and roughly 15 multiple sclerosis patients. What the work shows at the level of the full study, not this receptor alone: The TCR sequencing and HLA analysis was acknowledged to have included a relatively small number of individuals.

RNA was extracted with the RNeasy kit and roughly 0.45 to 1 ug was reverse transcribed using random hexamers. TCR beta CDR3 regions were amplified with the immunoSEQ multiplex PCR assay covering 54 Vbeta and 13 Jbeta segments. PCR amplification bias was corrected by using a synthetic template baseline for primer optimization and computational correction. Per the authors' processing: Reads were assigned to V, D and J genes according to IMGT and analyzed in immunoSEQ Analyzer, with only productive sequences retained. To calculate clonality, Shannon entropy was normalized by log2 of the number of productive unique sequences and then subtracted from one. For each patient and control, public and private clones were evaluated within the 100 most prevalent clones. A clone was defined as Susac-specific if it was absent from the healthy and MS cohorts, from some 1,100 published viral clones and from other ImmuneACCESS disease sequences. TCRdb redid the processing of the public reads, applying fastp at Q25 and MiXCR, and retained in-frame beta chains. Every CDR3 protein is listed once, alongside the most common genes and DNA of its rows. The V and J calls were determined by TCRdb, not by the authors. The sample table shows about 130,000 distinct CDR3 sequences, and approximately 89% are seen once. Approximately 0.24% of the sample goes to the ten largest clones.

The sequenced sample consisted of CD8+ T cells from PBMCs. The sequence came from a human donor with multiple sclerosis. The chain is encoded by TRBV29-1 joined to TRBJ2-1; the D region possibly corresponds to TRBD2 (6 bases align). The sequenced DNA is TGCAGCGCGCGGGAAATCTCCTACAATGAGCAGTTCTTC. Translated, it reads CSAREISYNEQFF.